This T cell receptor beta chain was captured by sequencing in a study of response to subunit inactivated influenza vaccine. TCRdb called the RT-PCR reads again in MiXCR, with one record for every CDR3 protein. Among about 830,000 distinct CDR3 sequences listed, around 18% were seen once. This clonotype was counted ten times or more. Trimming cost V 4 bases and J 0 bases, with 10 bases left between them. This CDR3 is 14 amino acids long. In germline, CDR1 is LGHDT, CDR2 YNNKEL (reference sequence). Sequenced here: PBMCs from blood, sampled around 5 days after vaccination. The chain links TRBV3-1 to TRBJ2-7, with D maybe TRBD1 (6 bases). The TCR was taken from a man aged 45-65 years who received an inactivated influenza vaccine. The CDR3 bases are TGTGCCAGCAGCCCTACAGGGTTCTCCTACGAGCAGTACTTC. Its protein is CASSPTGFSYEQYF.